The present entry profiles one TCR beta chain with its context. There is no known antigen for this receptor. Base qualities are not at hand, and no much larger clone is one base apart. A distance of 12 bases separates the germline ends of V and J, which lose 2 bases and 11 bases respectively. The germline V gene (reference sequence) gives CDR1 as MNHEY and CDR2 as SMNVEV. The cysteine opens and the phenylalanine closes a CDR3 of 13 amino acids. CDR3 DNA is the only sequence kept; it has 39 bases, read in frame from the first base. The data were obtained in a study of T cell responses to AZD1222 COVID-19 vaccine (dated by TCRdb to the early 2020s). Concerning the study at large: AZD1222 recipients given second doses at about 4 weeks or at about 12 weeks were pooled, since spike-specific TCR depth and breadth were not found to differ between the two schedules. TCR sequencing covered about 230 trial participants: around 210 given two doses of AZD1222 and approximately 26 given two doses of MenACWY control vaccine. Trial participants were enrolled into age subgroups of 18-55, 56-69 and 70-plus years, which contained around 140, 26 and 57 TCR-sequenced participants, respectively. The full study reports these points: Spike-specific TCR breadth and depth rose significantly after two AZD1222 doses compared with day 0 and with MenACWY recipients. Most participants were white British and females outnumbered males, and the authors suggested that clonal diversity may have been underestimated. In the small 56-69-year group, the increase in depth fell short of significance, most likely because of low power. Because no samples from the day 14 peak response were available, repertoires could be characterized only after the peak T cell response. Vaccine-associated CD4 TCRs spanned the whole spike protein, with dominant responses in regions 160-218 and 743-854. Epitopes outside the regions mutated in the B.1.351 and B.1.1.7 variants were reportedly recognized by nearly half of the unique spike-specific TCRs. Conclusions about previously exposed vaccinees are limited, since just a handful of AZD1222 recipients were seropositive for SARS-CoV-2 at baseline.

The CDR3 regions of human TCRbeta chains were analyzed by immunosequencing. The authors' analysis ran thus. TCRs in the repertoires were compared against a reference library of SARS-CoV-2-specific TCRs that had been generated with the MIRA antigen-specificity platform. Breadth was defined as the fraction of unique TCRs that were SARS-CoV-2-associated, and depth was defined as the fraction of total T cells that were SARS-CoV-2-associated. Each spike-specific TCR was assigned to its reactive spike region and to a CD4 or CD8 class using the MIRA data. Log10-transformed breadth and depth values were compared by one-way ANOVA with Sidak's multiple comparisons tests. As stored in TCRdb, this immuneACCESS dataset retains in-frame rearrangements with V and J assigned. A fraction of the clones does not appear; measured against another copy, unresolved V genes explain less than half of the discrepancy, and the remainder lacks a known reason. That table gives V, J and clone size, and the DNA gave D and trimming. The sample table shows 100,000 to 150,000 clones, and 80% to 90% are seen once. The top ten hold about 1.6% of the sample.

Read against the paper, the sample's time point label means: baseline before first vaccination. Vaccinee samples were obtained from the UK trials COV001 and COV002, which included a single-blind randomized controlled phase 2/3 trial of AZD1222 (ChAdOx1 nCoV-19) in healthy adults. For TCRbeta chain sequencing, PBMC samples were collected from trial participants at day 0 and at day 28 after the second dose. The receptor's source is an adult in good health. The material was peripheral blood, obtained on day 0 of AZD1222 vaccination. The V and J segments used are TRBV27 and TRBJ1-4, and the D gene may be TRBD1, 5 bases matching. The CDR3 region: CASSLRGVGKLFF. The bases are TGTGCCAGCAGTTTAAGGGGCGTGGGGAAACTGTTTTTT.